This TCR beta chain stems from a study of blood T cells in healthy people across ages. In germline, CDR1 is SGHTA, CDR2 FQGNSA. The CDR3 extends over 14 amino acids. A sample-barcoded 5' primer and a J-beta primer mix were used in a second PCR of about 6 to 11 cycles. TCRdb used MiXCR to reprocess the 5' RACE reads, holding one entry per CDR3 protein. Of about 640,000 distinct CDR3 sequences in the sample, approximately 59% were seen once. Healthy Caucasians from Russia aged roughly 6 to 90 served as donors. Details on this clonotype: One end of the junction varies from germline; a read error may be responsible.

V and J are TRBV7-2 and TRBJ2-7; D remains ambiguous. Input material: blood. The receptor was isolated from a man aged 60 to 75 in good health. In DNA form, the CDR3 reads TGTGCCGGCAGCGTAGTGGCAGGCCCCTACGAGCAGTACTTC. Its translation is CAGSVVAGPYEQYF.